A selection of T cell receptor beta chains follows, all from one sample in a study of T cells expressing NK-cell markers. From the 5' RACE reads, TCRdb lists one entry per CDR3 protein and no DNA. The listing contains 120,000 to 150,000 distinct CDR3 sequences. Sequencing was performed on blood T cells: a sorted CD56 or NKG2C T cell subset, CD4+ or CD8+ T cells, or bulk PBMC T cells (not recorded which). Source of these receptors: a man aged 18 to 30 in good health. Both conserved end residues are part of each CDR3.

j_call v_call cdr3_aa
TRBJ1-1 TRBV19 CASSIYPGTEAFF
TRBJ2-7 TRBV2 CASSTQGSYEQYF
TRBJ2-3 TRBV23-1 CASSRTSGSTDTQYF
TRBJ2-1 TRBV7-8 CASSLAGFYNEQFF
TRBJ1-1 TRBV25-1 CASSRYTGPNTEAFF
TRBJ1-2 TRBV7-9 CASTLSQGANYGYTF
TRBJ2-1 TRBV9 CASSVAAGLPFDEQFF
TRBJ2-1 TRBV10-3 CAISEGRNYNEQFF
TRBJ2-1 TRBV7-3 CASTLSGDRAYNEQFF
TRBJ2-7 TRBV6-1 CASQAYSYEQYF
TRBJ2-3 TRBV6-1 CASSFGTGRTDTQYF
TRBJ2-1 TRBV7-9 CASLRDNEQFF
TRBJ2-1 TRBV7-6 CASSKAGPLGNEQFF
TRBJ2-3 TRBV12-5 CASGLPTSGRGTDTQYF
TRBJ2-6 TRBV5-5 CASSLIGRTGANVLTF
TRBJ2-5 TRBV12-3/TRBV12-4 CASSINRGGQETQYF
TRBJ1-1 TRBV20-1 CSAIPLTGSDTEAFF
TRBJ2-5 TRBV5-1 CASRSTPGLEETQYF
TRBJ2-5 TRBV7-9 CASSLITDYQETQYF
TRBJ2-7 TRBV25-1 CASSDGRISEQYF
TRBJ2-1 TRBV6-5 CASSYSDSGEQFF
TRBJ2-5 TRBV4-1 CASSQGSGQYF
TRBJ2-7 TRBV7-6 CASSPGTGGEQYF
TRBJ2-2 TRBV7-2 CASSLSGSTGELFF
TRBJ2-3 TRBV3-1 CASSLLLSPTDTQYF